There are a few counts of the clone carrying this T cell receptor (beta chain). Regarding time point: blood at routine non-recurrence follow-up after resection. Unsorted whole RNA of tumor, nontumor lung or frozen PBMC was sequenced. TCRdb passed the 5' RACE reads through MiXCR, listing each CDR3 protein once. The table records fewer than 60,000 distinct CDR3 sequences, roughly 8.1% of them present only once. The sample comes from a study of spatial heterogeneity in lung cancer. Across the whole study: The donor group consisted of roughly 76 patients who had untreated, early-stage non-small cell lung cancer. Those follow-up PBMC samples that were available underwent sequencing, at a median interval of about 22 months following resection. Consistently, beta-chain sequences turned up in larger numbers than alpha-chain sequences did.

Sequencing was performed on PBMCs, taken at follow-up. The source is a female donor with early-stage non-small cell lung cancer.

CDR3 DNA: TGCGCCAGCAGACGGGACCTAGGAGCCTCCGAGCAGTACTTC. Encoded protein: CASRRDLGASEQYF. The chain couples TRBV5-1 to TRBJ2-7; D could derive from TRBD1 or TRBD2 (5 bases each). CDR3 length: 14 amino acids. CDR1 SGHRS and CDR2 YFSETQ come from the germline V gene. The ends were cut back, 5 bases at V and 6 bases at J, with 18 bases in the middle.